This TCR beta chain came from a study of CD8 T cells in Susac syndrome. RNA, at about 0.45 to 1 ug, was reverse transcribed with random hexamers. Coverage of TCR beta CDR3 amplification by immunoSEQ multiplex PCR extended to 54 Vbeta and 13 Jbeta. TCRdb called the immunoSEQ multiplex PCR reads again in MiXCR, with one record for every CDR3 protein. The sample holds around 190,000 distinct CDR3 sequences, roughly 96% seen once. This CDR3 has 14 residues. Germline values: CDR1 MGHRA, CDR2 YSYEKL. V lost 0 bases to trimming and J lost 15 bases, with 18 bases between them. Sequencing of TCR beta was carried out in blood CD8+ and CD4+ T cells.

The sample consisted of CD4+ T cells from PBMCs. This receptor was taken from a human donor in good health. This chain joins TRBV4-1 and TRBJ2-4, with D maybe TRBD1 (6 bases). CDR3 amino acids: CASSQDKGTRGRYF. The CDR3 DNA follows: TGCGCCAGCAGCCAAGATAAGGGGACGAGGGGGAGGTACTTC.